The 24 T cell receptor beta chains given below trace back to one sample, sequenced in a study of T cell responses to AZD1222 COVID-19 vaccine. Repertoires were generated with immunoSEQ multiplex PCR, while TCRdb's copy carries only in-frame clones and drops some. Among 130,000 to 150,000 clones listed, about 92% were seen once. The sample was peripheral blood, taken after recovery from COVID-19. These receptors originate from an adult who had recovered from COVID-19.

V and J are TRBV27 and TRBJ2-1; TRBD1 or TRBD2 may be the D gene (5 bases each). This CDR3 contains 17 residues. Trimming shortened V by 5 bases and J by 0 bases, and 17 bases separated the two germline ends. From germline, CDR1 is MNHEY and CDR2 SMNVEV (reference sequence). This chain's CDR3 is CASSTPIGTSSYNEQFF. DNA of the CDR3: TGTGCCAGCAGTACCCCCATCGGGACGAGCTCCTACAATGAGCAGTTCTTC.

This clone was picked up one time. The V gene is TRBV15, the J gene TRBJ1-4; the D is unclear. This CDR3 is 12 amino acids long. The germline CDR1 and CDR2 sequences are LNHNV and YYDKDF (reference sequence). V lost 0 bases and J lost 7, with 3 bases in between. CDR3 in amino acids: CATSRESEKLFF. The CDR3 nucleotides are TGTGCCACCAGCAGAGAGTCTGAAAAACTGTTTTTT.

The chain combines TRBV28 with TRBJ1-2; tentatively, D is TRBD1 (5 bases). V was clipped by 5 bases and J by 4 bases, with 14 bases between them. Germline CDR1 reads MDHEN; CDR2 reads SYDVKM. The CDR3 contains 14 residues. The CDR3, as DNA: TGTGCCAGCAGTCCGTCCGGGACGTCCTATGGCTACACCTTC. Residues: CASSPSGTSYGYTF.

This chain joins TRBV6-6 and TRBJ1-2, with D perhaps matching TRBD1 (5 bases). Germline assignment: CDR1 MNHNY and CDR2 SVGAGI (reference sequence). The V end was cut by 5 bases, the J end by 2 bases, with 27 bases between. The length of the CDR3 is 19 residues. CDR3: CASSPSFRVQRGRNYGYTF. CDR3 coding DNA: TGTGCCAGCAGTCCTTCTTTTAGGGTCCAGAGGGGACGGAACTATGGCTACACCTTC.

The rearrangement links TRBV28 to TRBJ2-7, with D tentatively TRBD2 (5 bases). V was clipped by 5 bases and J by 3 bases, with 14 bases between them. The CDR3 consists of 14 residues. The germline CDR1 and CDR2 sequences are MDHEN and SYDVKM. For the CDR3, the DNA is TGTGCCAGCAGTCTTCGCGGGTTTAACTACGAGCAGTACTTC. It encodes CASSLRGFNYEQYF. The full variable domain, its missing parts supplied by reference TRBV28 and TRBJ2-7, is DVKVTQSSRYLVKRTGEKVFLECVQDMDHENMFWYRQDPGLGLRLIYFSYDVKMKEKGDIPEGYSVSREKKERFSLILESASTNQTSMYLCASSLRGFNYEQYFGPGTRLTVT.

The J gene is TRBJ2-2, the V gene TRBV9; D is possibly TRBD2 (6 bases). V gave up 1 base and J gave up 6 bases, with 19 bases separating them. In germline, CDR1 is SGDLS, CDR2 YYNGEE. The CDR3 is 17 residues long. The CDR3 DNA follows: TGTGCCAGCAGCGTACGTCCGGCAGGGAGGTACCCCGGGGAGCTGTTTTTT. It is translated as CASSVRPAGRYPGELFF.

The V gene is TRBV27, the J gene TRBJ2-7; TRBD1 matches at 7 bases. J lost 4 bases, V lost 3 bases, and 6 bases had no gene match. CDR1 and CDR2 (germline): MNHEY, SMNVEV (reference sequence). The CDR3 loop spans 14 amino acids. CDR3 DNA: TGTGCCAGCAGTTTTAGGGGACAGTGGTACGAGCAGTACTTC. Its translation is CASSFRGQWYEQYF.

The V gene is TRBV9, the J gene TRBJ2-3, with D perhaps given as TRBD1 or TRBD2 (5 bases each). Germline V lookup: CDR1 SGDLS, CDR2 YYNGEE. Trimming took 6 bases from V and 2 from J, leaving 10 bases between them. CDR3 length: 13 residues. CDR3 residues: CASKGPNTDTQYF. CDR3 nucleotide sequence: TGTGCCAGCAAGGGACCGAACACAGATACGCAGTATTTT.

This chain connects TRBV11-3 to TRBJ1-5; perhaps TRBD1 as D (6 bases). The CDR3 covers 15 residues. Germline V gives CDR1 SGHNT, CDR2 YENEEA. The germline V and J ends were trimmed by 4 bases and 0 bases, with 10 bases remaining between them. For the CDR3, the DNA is TGTGCCAGCAGCTCCGAGGGGGTTAGCAATCAGCCCCAGCATTTT. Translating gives CASSSEGVSNQPQHF.

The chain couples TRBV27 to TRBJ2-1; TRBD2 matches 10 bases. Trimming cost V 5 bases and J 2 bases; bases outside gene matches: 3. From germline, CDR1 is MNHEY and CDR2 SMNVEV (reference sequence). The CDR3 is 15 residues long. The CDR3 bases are TGTGCCAGCAGTGATAGCGGGAGGCCCTACAATGAGCAGTTCTTC. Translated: CASSDSGRPYNEQFF.

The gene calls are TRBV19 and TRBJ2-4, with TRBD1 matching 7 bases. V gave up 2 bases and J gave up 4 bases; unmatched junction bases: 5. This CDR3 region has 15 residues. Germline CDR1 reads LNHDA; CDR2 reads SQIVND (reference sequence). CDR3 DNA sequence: TGTGCCAGTAGTATAACCCCGACAGGGAAAAACATTCAGTACTTC. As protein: CASSITPTGKNIQYF.

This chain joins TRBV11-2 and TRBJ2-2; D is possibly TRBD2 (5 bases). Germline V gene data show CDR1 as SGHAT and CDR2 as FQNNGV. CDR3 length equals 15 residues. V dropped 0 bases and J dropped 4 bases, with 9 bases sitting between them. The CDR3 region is CASSLDRTATGELFF. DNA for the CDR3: TGTGCCAGCAGCTTAGACCGGACTGCCACCGGGGAGCTGTTTTTT.

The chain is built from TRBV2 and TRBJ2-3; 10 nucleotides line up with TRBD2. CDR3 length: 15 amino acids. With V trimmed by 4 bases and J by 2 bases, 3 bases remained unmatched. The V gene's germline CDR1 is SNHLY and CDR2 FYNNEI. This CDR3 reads CASSGTSGYTDTQYF. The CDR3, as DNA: TGTGCCAGCAGTGGGACTAGCGGATACACAGATACGCAGTATTTT.

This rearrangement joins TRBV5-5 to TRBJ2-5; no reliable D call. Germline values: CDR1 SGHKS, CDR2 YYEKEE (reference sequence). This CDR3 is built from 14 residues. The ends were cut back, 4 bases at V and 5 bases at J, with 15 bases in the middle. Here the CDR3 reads CASSPTPRRETQYF. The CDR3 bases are TGTGCCAGCAGCCCAACCCCCCGGCGGGAGACCCAGTACTTC.

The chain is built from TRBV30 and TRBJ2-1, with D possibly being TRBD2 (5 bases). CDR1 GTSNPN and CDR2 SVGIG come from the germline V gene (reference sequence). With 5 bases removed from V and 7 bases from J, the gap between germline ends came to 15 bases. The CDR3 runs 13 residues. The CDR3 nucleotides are TGTGCCTGGCCCCGGGATCTAGTTAATGAGCAGTTCTTC. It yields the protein CAWPRDLVNEQFF. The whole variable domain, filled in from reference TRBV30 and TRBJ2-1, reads SQTIHQWPATLVQPVGSPLSLECTVEGTSNPNLYWYRQAAGRGLQLLFYSVGIGQISSEVPQNLSASRPQDRQFILSSKKLLLSDSGFYLCAWPRDLVNEQFFGPGTRLTVL.

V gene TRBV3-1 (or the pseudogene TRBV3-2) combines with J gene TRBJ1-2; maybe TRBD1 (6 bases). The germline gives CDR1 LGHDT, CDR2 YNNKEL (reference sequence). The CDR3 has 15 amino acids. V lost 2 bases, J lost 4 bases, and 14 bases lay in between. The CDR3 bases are TGTGCCAGCAGCCAATCCCGGCAGGGGATCTATGGCTACACCTTC. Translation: CASSQSRQGIYGYTF.

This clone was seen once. Here the CDR3 DNA reads TGTGCCAGCAGCAGGGGTAGAGGGGGGCCTGGTCCTGAAGCTTTCTTT. This codes for CASSRGRGGPGPEAFF. The chain combines TRBV21-1 with TRBJ1-1. TRBV21-1 is described as a pseudogene. CDR3 length: 16 residues.

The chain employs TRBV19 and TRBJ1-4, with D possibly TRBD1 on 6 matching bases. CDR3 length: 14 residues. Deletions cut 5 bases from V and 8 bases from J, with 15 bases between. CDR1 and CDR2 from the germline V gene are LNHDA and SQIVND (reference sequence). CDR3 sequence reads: CASSGGGRSEKLFF. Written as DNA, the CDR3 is TGTGCCAGTAGTGGCGGGGGCCGGAGCGAAAAACTGTTTTTT. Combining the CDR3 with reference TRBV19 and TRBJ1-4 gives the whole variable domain DGGITQSPKYLFRKEGQNVTLSCEQNLNHDAMYWYRQDPGQGLRLIYYSQIVNDFQKGDIAEGYSVSREKKESFPLTVTSAQKNPTAFYLCASSGGGRSEKLFFGSGTQLSVL.

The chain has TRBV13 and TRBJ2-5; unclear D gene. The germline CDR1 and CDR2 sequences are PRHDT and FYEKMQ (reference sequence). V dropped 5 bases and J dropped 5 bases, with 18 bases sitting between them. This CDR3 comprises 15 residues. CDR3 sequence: CASSTLDNVMETQYF. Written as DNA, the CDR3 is TGTGCCAGCAGCACCCTAGATAACGTAATGGAGACCCAGTACTTC.

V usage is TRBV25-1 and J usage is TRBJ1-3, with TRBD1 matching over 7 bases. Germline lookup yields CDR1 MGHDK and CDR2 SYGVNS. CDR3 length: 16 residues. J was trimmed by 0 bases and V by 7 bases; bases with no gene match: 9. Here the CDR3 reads CASTPTGLTSGNTIYF. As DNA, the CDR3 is TGTGCCAGCACTCCGACAGGGTTGACCTCTGGAAACACCATATATTTT.

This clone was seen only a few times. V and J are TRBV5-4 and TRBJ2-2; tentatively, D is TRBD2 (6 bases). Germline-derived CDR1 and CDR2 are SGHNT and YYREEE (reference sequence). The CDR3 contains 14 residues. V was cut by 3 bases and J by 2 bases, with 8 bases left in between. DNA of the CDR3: TGTGCCAGCAGCTCCGGGACTAACACCGGGGAGCTGTTTTTT. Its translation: CASSSGTNTGELFF.

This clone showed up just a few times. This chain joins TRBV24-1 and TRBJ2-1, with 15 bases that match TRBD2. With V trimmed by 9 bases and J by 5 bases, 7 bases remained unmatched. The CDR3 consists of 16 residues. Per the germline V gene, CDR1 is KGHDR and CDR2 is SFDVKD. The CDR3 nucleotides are TGTGCCACCGGACTAGCGGGAGGGGGACCTCACAATGAGCAGTTCTTC. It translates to CATGLAGGGPHNEQFF.

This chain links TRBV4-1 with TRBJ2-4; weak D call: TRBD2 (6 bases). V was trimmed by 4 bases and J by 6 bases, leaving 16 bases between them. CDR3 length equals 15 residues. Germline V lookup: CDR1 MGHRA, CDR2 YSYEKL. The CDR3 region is CASSLLGGPRNIQYF. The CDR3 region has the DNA TGCGCCAGCAGCCTTCTGGGGGGTCCGAGAAACATTCAGTACTTC.

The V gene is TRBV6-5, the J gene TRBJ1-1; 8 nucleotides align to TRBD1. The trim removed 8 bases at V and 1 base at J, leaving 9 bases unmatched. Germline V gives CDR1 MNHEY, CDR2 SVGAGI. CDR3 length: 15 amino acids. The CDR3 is CASSETGVRNTEAFF. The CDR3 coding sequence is TGTGCCAGCTCAGAGACAGGGGTGCGGAACACTGAAGCTTTCTTT.